This TCR beta chain stems from a study of tumor-infiltrating lymphocytes in primary liver carcinoma. Study-wide background: Men and women, 30 to 69 years of age, made up the patients.

Comment on this clonotype: No antigen is known for it.

It was unsorted whole blood that yielded blood RNA, and germline DNA was also extracted. Patients carried chronic HBV infection without prior treatment. Before surgery, approximately 4 milliliters of EDTA blood were taken. A constant-region primer served to make TCR beta cDNA from about 500 ng total RNA. ARM-PCR was slightly modified, and three nested multiplex PCR rounds with it gave rise to the TCR beta libraries. Each of the first two PCR rounds ran nine to ten cycles with TRBV1-TRBV30 forward and C-beta reverse primers. TCRdb recomputed calls from the multiplex PCR reads with MiXCR, one row per CDR3 protein. This sample has approximately 300,000 distinct CDR3 sequences; 65% occur once, and the top ten carry approximately 9.4%. General study results and limits: Tumor-adjacent and tumor-blood pairs displayed less overlap than did pairs of tumor regions.

With 3 bases clipped from V and 5 bases from J, the junction kept 12 bases outside the gene matches. The V gene's germline CDR1 is SGHDT and CDR2 YYEEEE. CDR3 length: 16 residues. The source is a man in his forties or fifties with primary liver carcinoma and hepatitis B virus infection. The chain combines TRBV5-6 with TRBJ1-1; 8 nucleotides align to TRBD1. The sequenced sample was peripheral blood. CDR3 DNA: TGTGCCAGCAGCTGGTTGGGACAGGTGGCTGGGACTGAAGCTTTCTTT. Protein sequence: CASSWLGQVAGTEAFF.